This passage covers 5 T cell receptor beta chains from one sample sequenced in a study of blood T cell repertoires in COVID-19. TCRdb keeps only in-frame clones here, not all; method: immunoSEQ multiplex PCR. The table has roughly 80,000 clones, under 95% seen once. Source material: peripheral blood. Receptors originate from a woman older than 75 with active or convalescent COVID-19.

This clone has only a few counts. CDR3: CASSWPGANSPLHF. As DNA, the CDR3 is TGTGCCAGCAGCTGGCCAGGGGCGAATTCACCCCTCCACTTT. The genes are TRBV5-8 and TRBJ1-6; TRBD1 might be the D (6 bases). CDR1 is SGHTS, CDR2 YDEGEE, per germline. Trimming took 3 bases from V and 7 from J, leaving 11 bases between them. The CDR3 is made up of 14 amino acids.

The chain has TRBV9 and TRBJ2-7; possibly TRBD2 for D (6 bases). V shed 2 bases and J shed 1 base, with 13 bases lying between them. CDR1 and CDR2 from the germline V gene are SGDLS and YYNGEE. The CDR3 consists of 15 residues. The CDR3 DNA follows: TGTGCCAGCAGCGTCGGTACAGGAGGGTCCTACGAGCAGTACTTC. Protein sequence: CASSVGTGGSYEQYF.

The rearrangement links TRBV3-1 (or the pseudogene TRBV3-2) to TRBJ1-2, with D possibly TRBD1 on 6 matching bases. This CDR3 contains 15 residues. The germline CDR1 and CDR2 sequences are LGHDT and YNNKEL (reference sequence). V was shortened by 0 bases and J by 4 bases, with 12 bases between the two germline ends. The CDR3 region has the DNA TGTGCCAGCAGCCAAGATTTGGACAGTCGCTATGGCTACACCTTC. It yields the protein CASSQDLDSRYGYTF.

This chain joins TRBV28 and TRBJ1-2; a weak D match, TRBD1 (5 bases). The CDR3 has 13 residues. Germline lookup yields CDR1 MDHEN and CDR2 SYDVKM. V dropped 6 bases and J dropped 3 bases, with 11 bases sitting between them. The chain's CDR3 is CASRYGGYYGYTF. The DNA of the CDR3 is TGTGCCAGCAGATACGGGGGGTACTATGGCTACACCTTC.

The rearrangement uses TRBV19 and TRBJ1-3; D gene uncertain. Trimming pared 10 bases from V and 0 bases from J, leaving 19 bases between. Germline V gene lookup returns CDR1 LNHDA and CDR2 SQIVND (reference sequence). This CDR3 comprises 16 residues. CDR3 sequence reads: CATERNLPNSGNTIYF. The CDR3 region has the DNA TGTGCCACGGAGCGGAACCTACCAAACTCTGGAAACACCATATATTTT.